A single TCR beta chain is shown here with its context. The data were obtained in a study of blood T cell repertoires in COVID-19. Across the study: The origin of the acute and convalescent COVID-19 samples was the United States, Italy and Spain.

Losses at the gene ends were 0 bases for V and 6 bases for J; bases not matched to a gene: 6. The CDR3 is 16 residues long. Germline V gene data show CDR1 as SGHRS and CDR2 as YFSETQ. Original analysis: Amplified reference gene primers provided the basis for estimating nucleated cell counts. Only in-frame clones appear in the TCRdb table, and some are missing; sequencing was by immunoSEQ multiplex PCR. The D gene and trimming were derived from the DNA, and the V and J assignments and clone size from that table. This table has some 200,000 clones, 85% to 90% appearing once. This TCR was recovered from a woman in her sixties with acute or convalescent COVID-19. The chain carries TRBV5-1 and TRBJ2-1; 10 nucleotides match TRBD2. The sample was peripheral blood. The CDR3 region has the DNA TGCGCCAGCAGCTTGGCTAGCGGGAGAACTAGCAATGAGCAGTTCTTC. This encodes CASSLASGRTSNEQFF. Full variable domain (missing parts from reference TRBV5-1 and TRBJ2-1): KAGVTQTPRYLIKTRGQQVTLSCSPISGHRSVSWYQQTPGQGLQFLFEYFSETQRNKGNFPGRFSGRQFSNSRSEMNVSTLELGDSALYLCASSLASGRTSNEQFFGPGTRLTVL.